The T cell receptor (beta chain) described here comes from a study of beta chain features in type 1 diabetes. Findings and caveats of the study: A cDNA-based sequencing approach could over-represent cells with high TCR expression. Across all four CD4+ subsets, people with type 1 diabetes showed modestly shorter TCRB CDR3s. Patients' naive, central memory and regulatory TCRB repertoires appeared more alike than those of healthy donors.

Details on this clone: What it recognizes is unknown.

Of the isolated RNA, all was reverse transcribed, and so the sequenced material was expressed TCRB transcripts. Generated by immunoSEQ multiplex PCR, the TCRdb table keeps only in-frame clones and is missing some. This table holds approximately 130,000 clones, 17% found once. Germline CDR1 reads SGHNT; CDR2 reads YYREEE (reference sequence). The CDR3 runs 15 residues. V gave up 1 base and J gave up 4 bases; unmatched junction bases: 3. Stem cell-like memory, regulatory, central memory and naive CD4+ cells were sorted via CD45RO/CCR7/CD25/CD127/CD95/CD27. Sorting gave populations that all exceeded 95% purity.

The V call is TRBV5-4, the J call TRBJ2-1, with 9 nucleotides matching TRBD2. Material for sequencing was central memory CD4+ T cells from blood. The source is a man younger than 35 with type 1 diabetes. The CDR3 spells CASSLRLAEYNEQFF. Written as DNA, the CDR3 is TGTGCCAGCAGCTTGAGACTAGCGGAGTACAATGAGCAGTTCTTC.